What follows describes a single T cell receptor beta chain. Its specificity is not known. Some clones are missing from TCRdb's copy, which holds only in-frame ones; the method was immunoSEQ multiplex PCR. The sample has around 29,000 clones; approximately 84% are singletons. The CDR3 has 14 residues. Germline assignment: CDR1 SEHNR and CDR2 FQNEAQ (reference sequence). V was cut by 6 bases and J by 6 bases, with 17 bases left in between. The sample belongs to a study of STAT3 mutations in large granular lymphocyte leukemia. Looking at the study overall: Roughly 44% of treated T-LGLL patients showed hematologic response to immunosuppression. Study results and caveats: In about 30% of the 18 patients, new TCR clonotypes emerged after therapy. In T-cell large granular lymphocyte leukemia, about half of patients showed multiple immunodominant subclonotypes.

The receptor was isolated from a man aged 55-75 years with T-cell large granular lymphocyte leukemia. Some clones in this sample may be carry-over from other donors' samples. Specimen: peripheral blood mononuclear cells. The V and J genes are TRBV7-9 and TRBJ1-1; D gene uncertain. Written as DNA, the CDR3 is TGTGCCAGCAGTTCAAGCGGGGTGGAAGCTGAAGCTTTCTTT. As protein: CASSSSGVEAEAFF.